This T cell receptor beta chain was identified in a study of blood T cells in healthy people across ages. From germline, CDR1 is DFQATT and CDR2 SNEGSKA (reference sequence). The CDR3 has 14 residues. V lost 1 base and J 7 bases, leaving 16 bases between the germline ends. Next came a second PCR, run for about 6 to 11 cycles, which used a sample-barcoded 5' primer along with a J-beta primer mix. TCRdb recomputed calls from the 5' RACE reads with MiXCR, one row per CDR3 protein. The sample gives 1.5 million or so distinct CDR3 sequences, 35% to 45% of which show up once; 6.5% to 10% is in the top ten.

The material sequenced was blood. The chain couples TRBV20-1 to TRBJ1-2; D remains ambiguous. This receptor was taken from a woman aged 18 to 35 in good health. CDR3 region: CSARVPTASSGYTF. The CDR3 bases are TGCAGTGCTAGAGTCCCCACAGCCTCTTCTGGCTACACCTTC.